This TCR beta chain was profiled in a study of T cell repertoires in cytomegalovirus infection. On the study more broadly: CMV infection plus the matching HLA type was flagged by public TCR beta signatures.

TCRdb redid the calling of the reads with MiXCR, one entry per CDR3 protein. The sample includes roughly 100,000 distinct CDR3 sequences, 16% of them seen just once. V lost 6 bases, J lost 3 bases, and 17 bases lay in between. The CDR3 loop spans 15 amino acids. In germline, CDR1 is SGHTA, CDR2 FQGNSA. Study findings and constraints: Dominating the ex vivo response were HLA-C-restricted CMV-specific TCR beta clonotypes. Pooled public TCR beta family frequency picked out CMV carriers with the relevant HLA.

This clonotype appeared many times. What it binds is not known. The specimen was PBMCs. This chain uses TRBV7-2 with TRBJ1-2, with D maybe TRBD1 (6 bases). The sequence came from a human donor in good health (CMV status not recorded). Some clones in this sample may be carry-over from other donors' samples. For the CDR3, the DNA is TGTGCCAGCAGACCAGGGGTGGGATTTTACTATGGCTACACCTTC. The encoded protein is CASRPGVGFYYGYTF.